Listed here are 13 T cell receptor beta chains from one sample, sequenced in a study of shared T cell receptors in the human thymus. Only in-frame clones appear in the TCRdb table, and some are missing; sequencing was by immunoSEQ multiplex PCR. The profile shows hundreds of thousands of clones, more than 75% of them singletons. The same sample was also used in a study of human thymus T cells.

The sample was thymocytes. The receptors derive from a boy in the first two years of life with a congenital heart defect.

V usage is TRBV5-4 and J usage is TRBJ2-3; 7 bases fit TRBD2. The V gene's germline CDR1 is SGHNT and CDR2 YYREEE (reference sequence). V gave up 2 bases and J gave up 3 bases; unmatched junction bases: 0. This CDR3 region has 13 residues. CDR3 in amino acids: CASSFSGTDTQYF. DNA for the CDR3: TGTGCCAGCAGCTTTAGCGGGACAGATACGCAGTATTTT.

This sequence joins TRBV2 and TRBJ2-1; weak D call: TRBD2 (7 bases). Trimming stripped 6 bases from V and 0 bases from J, with 15 bases between. CDR3 length: 16 residues. The germline CDR1 and CDR2 sequences are SNHLY and FYNNEI. The CDR3 DNA reads as TGTGCCAGCAGGGCCCGGGGGGCCAGCTCCTACAATGAGCAGTTCTTC. Translated, it gives CASRARGASSYNEQFF.

The V gene is TRBV13, the J gene TRBJ1-1, with 9 bases that match TRBD1. This CDR3 is built from 15 residues. V was pared by 5 bases and J by 3 bases, with 7 bases of the junction left unmatched. Germline lookup yields CDR1 PRHDT and CDR2 FYEKMQ (reference sequence). The CDR3 DNA reads as TGTGCCAGCAGCCAAAGAGGGGACAGGGACACTGAAGCTTTCTTT. This codes for CASSQRGDRDTEAFF.

This clone was recorded once. The gene calls are TRBV29-1 and TRBJ2-1; 9 bases align to TRBD1. After removal of 4 bases from V and 9 bases from J, the junction contained 13 bases not matched to a gene. The CDR3 consists of 15 residues. Looked up from germline, CDR1 is SQVTM and CDR2 is ANQGSEA. The CDR3 protein is CSVVSIGTGNPEQFF. The DNA of the CDR3 is TGCAGCGTTGTAAGTATAGGGACAGGGAATCCTGAGCAGTTCTTC.

This clone was recorded only once. The chain employs TRBV7-2 and TRBJ2-1; 14 bases align to TRBD2. J was trimmed by 1 base and V by 0 bases; bases with no gene match: 11. CDR1 and CDR2 from the germline V gene are SGHTA and FQGNSA. CDR3 length: 21 residues. The CDR3 here is CASSLARLAGGPSISYNEQFF. The DNA for the CDR3 is TGTGCCAGCAGCTTAGCTAGACTAGCGGGAGGGCCATCGATTTCCTACAATGAGCAGTTCTTC.

This clone was observed a single time. The chain is built from TRBV10-3 and TRBJ2-7, with 8 nucleotides matching TRBD2. The junction had 12 bases not matched to a gene; V was cut back by 1 base and J by 4 bases. The CDR3 contains 17 residues. Germline V gene data show CDR1 as ENHRY and CDR2 as SYGVKD. This chain's CDR3 is CAISEYPAGELWYEQYF. The CDR3 region has the DNA TGTGCCATCAGTGAGTACCCAGCGGGAGAACTCTGGTACGAGCAGTACTTC.

This clone was counted once. The rearrangement joins TRBV6-5 to TRBJ2-5, with 9 nucleotides matching TRBD2. The CDR3 totals 15 residues. V lost 5 bases to trimming and J lost 1 base; unmatched junction nucleotides: 5. Germline values: CDR1 MNHEY, CDR2 SVGAGI. CDR3 sequence reads: CASSLIAGAQETQYF. The CDR3 region has the DNA TGTGCCAGCAGTCTTATAGCGGGAGCCCAAGAGACCCAGTACTTC.

The chain uses TRBV18 and TRBJ1-5; 9 bases line up with TRBD1. Germline V gene lookup returns CDR1 KGHSH and CDR2 LQKENI. The CDR3 sequence is 19 residues long. V lost 3 bases and J lost 0; bases outside the gene matches: 12. CDR3: CASSPMPGQGLYSNQPQHF. DNA for the CDR3: TGTGCCAGCTCACCTATGCCGGGACAGGGCTTGTATAGCAATCAGCCCCAGCATTTT.

The genes are TRBV14 and TRBJ2-7; TRBD2 might be the D (5 bases). CDR1 is SGHDN, CDR2 FVKESK, per germline. Trimming pared 4 bases from V and 2 bases from J, leaving 12 bases between. The CDR3 is made up of 14 amino acids. The CDR3 here is CASSPQEVPYEQYF. The CDR3, as DNA: TGTGCCAGCAGCCCCCAGGAGGTACCCTACGAGCAGTACTTC. Complete variable domain (other parts from reference TRBV14 and TRBJ2-7): EAGVTQFPSHSVIEKGQTVTLRCDPISGHDNLYWYRRVMGKEIKFLLHFVKESKQDESGMPNNRFLAERTGGTYSTLKVQPAELEDSGVYFCASSPQEVPYEQYFGPGTRLTVT.

The chain employs TRBV30 and TRBJ1-1; D not certain. Trimming took 0 bases from V and 0 from J, leaving 17 bases between them. Germline values: CDR1 GTSNPN, CDR2 SVGIG (reference sequence). The length of the CDR3 is 17 residues. This CDR3 reads CAWSVRGFQSMNTEAFF. CDR3 DNA: TGTGCCTGGAGTGTACGAGGTTTCCAATCCATGAACACTGAAGCTTTCTTT. The full variable domain, its missing parts supplied by reference TRBV30 and TRBJ1-1, is SQTIHQWPATLVQPVGSPLSLECTVEGTSNPNLYWYRQAAGRGLQLLFYSVGIGQISSEVPQNLSASRPQDRQFILSSKKLLLSDSGFYLCAWSVRGFQSMNTEAFFGQGTRLTVV.

The CDR3 DNA follows: TGCGCCAGCAGCCCCCGGGACAACCCTGGAAACACCATATATTTT. It translates to CASSPRDNPGNTIYF. V gene TRBV4-3 combines with J gene TRBJ1-3, with D perhaps matching TRBD1 (6 bases). V was pared by 4 bases and J by 2 bases, with 12 bases between. This CDR3 is 15 amino acids long. Per germline, CDR1 LGHNA and CDR2 YSLEER.

A word on this clone: The sample carries other DNA sequences with the same CDR3. The rearrangement links TRBV7-6 to TRBJ2-7, with 8 bases identical to TRBD2. CDR1 and CDR2 (germline): SGHVS, FNYEAQ. CDR3 length: 14 amino acids. V lost 1 base, J lost 1 base, and 0 bases stayed unmatched. CDR3 sequence (DNA): TGTGCCAGCAGCTTAGAGCGGGAGTCCTACGAGCAGTACTTC. This sequence encodes CASSLERESYEQYF.

V gene TRBV11-3 combines with J gene TRBJ2-3; 9 bases are a match to TRBD1. J gave up 2 bases and V 3 bases, and 6 bases lay outside the gene matches. The CDR3 extends over 16 amino acids. Germline V gene sequence: CDR1 SGHNT, CDR2 YENEEA. CDR3 sequence reads: CASSFWGQGYTDTQYF. The CDR3 DNA is TGTGCCAGCAGCTTCTGGGGACAGGGCTACACAGATACGCAGTATTTT.